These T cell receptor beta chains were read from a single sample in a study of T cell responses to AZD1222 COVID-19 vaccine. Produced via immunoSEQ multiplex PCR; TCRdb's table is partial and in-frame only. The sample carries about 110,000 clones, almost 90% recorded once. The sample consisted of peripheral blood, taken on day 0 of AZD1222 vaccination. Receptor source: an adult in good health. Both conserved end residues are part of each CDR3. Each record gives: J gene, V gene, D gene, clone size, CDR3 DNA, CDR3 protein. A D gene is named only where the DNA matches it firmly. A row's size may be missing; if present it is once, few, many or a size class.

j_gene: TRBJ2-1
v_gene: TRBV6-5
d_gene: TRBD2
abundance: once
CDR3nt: TGTGCCAGCAGACTAGCGGAAAACAATGAGCAGTTCTTC
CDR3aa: CASRLAENNEQFF

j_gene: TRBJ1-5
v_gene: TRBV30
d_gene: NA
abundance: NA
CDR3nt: TGTGCCTGGAGCGATCTTGATGGCAATCAGCCCCAGCATTTT
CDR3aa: CAWSDLDGNQPQHF

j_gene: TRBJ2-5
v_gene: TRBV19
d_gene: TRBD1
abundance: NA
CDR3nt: TGTGCCAGTAGTATACCCGACAGGGGGCGCGAGGAGACCCAGTACTTC
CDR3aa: CASSIPDRGREETQYF

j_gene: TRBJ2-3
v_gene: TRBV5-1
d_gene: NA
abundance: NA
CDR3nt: TGCGCCAGCAGCTCCGAGAGGGCCCAAGATACGCAGTATTTT
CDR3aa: CASSSERAQDTQYF

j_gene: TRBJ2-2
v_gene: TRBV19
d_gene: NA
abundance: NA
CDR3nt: TGTGCCAGTAGTAAAGCCGGGGGAGGCACCGGGGAGCTGTTTTTT
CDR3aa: CASSKAGGGTGELFF

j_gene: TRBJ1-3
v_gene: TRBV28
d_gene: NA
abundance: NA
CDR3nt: TGTGCCAGCAGCCCCCCTCGGGGCTCTGGAAACACCATATATTTT
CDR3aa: CASSPPRGSGNTIYF

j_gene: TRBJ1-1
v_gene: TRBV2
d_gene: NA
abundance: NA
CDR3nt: TGTGCCAGCAGTGGCCCTCGGACGGGAGCTGAAGCTTTCTTT
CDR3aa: CASSGPRTGAEAFF

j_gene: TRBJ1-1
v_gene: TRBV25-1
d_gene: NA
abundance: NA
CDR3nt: TGTGCCAGCAGTCTTACAGGGCATGGCACTGAAGCTTTCTTT
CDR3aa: CASSLTGHGTEAFF

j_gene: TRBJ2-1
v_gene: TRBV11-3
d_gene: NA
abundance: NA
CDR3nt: TGTGCCAGCAGCTTAGATCAGACAAACAATGAGCAGTTCTTC
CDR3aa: CASSLDQTNNEQFF

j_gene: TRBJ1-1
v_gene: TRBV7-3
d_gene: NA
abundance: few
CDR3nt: TGTGCCAGCAGCTTAACATCAGGATACACTGAAGCTTTCTTT
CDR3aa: CASSLTSGYTEAFF

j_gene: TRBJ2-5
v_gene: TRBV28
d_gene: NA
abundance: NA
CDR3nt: TGTGCCAGCAGTCCCCTGGGCACTACTGGGGAGACCCAGTACTTC
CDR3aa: CASSPLGTTGETQYF

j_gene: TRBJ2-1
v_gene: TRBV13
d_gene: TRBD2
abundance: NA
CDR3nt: TGTGCCAGCAGCTTAGCAGCGGGGAGCTCCTACAATGAGCAGTTCTTC
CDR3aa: CASSLAAGSSYNEQFF

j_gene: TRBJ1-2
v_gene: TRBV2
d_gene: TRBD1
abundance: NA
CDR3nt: TGTGCCAGCTGGGGGACAGCCGCCTATGGCTACACCTTC
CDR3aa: CASWGTAAYGYTF

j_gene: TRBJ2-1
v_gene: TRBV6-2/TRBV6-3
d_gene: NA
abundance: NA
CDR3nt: TGTGCCAGCAGTTACTCAGTTCGCAGGGACGGGACTTACTCCGGCAATGAGCAGTTCTTC
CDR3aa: CASSYSVRRDGTYSGNEQFF

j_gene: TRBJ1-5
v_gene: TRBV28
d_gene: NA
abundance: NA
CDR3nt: TGTGCCAGCAGTTGGGACCTAGGTGGGGGTCAGCCCCAGCATTTT
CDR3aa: CASSWDLGGGQPQHF

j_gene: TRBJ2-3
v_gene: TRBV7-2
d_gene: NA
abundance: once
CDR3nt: TGTGCCAGCAGCTTGTTAACGCGGGGCACAGATACGCAGTATTTT
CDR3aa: CASSLLTRGTDTQYF

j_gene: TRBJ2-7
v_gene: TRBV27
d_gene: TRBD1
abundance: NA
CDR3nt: TGTGCCAGCAGTTCCCCCGGACAGGGCCCCCTCTACGAGCAGTACTTC
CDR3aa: CASSSPGQGPLYEQYF

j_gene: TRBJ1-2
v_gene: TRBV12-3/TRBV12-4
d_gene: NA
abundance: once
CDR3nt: TGTGCCAGCAGTTTAGGAGGACGTGGAGGCTACACCTTC
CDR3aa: CASSLGGRGGYTF

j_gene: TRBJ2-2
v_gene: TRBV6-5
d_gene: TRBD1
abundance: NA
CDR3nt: TGTGCCAGCAAATCACAGGGGGCACTCCTCGGGGAGCTGTTTTTT
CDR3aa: CASKSQGALLGELFF

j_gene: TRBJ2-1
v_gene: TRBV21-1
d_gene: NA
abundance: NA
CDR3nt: TGTGCCAGCATTGTAGCGGTAACCTCCTACAATGAGCAGTTCTTC
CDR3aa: CASIVAVTSYNEQFF

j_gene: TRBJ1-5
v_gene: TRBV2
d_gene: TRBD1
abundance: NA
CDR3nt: TGTGCCAGCAGGGGGACAGGGGGAGGTAGCAATCAGCCCCAGCATTTT
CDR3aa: CASRGTGGGSNQPQHF

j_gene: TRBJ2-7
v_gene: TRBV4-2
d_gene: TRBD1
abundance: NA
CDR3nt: TGTGCCAGCAGCAGTAGACAGGGGGTCGACGAGCAGTACTTC
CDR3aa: CASSSRQGVDEQYF

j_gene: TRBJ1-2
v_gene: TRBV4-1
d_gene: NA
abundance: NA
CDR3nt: TGCGCCAGCAGCCACCCCTCGGGGAGGGGCTTGGACTATGGCTACACCTTC
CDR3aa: CASSHPSGRGLDYGYTF

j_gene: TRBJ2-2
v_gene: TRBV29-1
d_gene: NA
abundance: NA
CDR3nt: TGCAGCGCCCTGGGCCTACTGTCGAACACCGGGGAGCTGTTTTTT
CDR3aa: CSALGLLSNTGELFF

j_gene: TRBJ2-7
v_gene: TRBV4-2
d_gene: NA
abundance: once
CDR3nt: TGTGCCAGCAGCCAGGCCTACGAGCAGTACTTC
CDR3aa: CASSQAYEQYF

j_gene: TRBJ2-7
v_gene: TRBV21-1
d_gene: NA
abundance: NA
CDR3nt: TGTGCCAGCAGGGGGACGTACTTTGTCTACGAGCAGTACTTC
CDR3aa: CASRGTYFVYEQYF

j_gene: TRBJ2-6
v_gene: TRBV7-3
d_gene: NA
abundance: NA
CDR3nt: TGTGCCAGCAGCCCGACATCGAGCTCTGGGGCCAACGTCCTGACTTTC
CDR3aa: CASSPTSSSGANVLTF

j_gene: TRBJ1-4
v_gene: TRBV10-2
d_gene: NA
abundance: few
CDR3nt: TGCGCCAGCACCAGGGATCGTTGGGAAAAACTGTTTTTT
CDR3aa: CASTRDRWEKLFF

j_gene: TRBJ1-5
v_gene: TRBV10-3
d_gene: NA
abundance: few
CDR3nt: TGTGCCATCGGGGGGGGGACAAAGAATCAGCCCCAGCATTTT
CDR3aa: CAIGGGTKNQPQHF

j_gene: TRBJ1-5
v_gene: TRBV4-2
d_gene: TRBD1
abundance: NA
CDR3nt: TGTGCCAGCAGCCAAGATCCGACAGGGGATCAGCCCCAGCATTTT
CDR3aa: CASSQDPTGDQPQHF

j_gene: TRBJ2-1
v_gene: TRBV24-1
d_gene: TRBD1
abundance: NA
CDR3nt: TGTGCCACCAGTGAACCGGGACAGAGAGGGTATGAGCAGTTCTTC
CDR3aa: CATSEPGQRGYEQFF

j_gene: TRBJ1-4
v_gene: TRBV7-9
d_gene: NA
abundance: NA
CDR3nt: TGTGCCAGCAGCTTAGTCGGGTCAGGGCCTAATGAAAAACTGTTTTTT
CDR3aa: CASSLVGSGPNEKLFF

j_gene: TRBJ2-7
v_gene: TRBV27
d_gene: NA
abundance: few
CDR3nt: TGTGCCAGCAGTTCCCTCTTACAGGGTAAAGGGCGCGAGCAGTACTTC
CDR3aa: CASSSLLQGKGREQYF